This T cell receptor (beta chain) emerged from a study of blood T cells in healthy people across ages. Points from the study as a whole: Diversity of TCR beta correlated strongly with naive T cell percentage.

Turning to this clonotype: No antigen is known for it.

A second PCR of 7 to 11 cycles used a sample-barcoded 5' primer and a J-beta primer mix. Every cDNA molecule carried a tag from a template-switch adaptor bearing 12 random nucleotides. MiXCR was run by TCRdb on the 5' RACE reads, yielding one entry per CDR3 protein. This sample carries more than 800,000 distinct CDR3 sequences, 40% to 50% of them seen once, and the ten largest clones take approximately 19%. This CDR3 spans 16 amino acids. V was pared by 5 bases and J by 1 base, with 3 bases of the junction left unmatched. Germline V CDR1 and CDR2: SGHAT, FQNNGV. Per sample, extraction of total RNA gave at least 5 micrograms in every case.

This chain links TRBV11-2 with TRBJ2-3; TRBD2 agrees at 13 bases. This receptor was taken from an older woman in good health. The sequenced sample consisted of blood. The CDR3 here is CASSITSGGGTDTQYF. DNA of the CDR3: TGTGCCAGCAGCATTACTAGCGGGGGGGGCACAGATACGCAGTATTTT.